This T cell receptor (beta chain) was sequenced for a study of human T cells and chemical hapten exposure. Study observations and caveats: DPC sensitization left the count of TCRs above 1 in 1000 unchanged.

TCRdb redid the calling of the RACE reads with MiXCR, one entry per CDR3 protein. The sample lists some 180,000 distinct CDR3 sequences; more than 20% were seen once. As to time point: patch test 3, about 24 weeks after DPC sensitization. The treatment is: therapeutic diphenylcyclopropenone sensitization with weekly scalp DPC. This clonotype appeared a few times. The antigen remains undetermined. The CDR3 covers 16 residues. Germline V gene lookup returns CDR1 MDHEN and CDR2 SYDVKM. Trimming took off 5 bases at V and 0 bases at J, with 17 bases between the two ends. The receptor was derived from a woman between 35 and 50 years old with alopecia areata. Some clones in this sample may be carry-over from other donors' samples. This specimen was whole blood, taken in connection with sensitization to the hapten diphenylcyclopropenone (DPC). The chain uses TRBV28 and TRBJ2-7; D is ambiguous. CDR3 sequence (DNA): TGTGCCAGCAGTCCCCACGGTATAGGAGACTCCTACGAGCAGTACTTC. Its translation is CASSPHGIGDSYEQYF.